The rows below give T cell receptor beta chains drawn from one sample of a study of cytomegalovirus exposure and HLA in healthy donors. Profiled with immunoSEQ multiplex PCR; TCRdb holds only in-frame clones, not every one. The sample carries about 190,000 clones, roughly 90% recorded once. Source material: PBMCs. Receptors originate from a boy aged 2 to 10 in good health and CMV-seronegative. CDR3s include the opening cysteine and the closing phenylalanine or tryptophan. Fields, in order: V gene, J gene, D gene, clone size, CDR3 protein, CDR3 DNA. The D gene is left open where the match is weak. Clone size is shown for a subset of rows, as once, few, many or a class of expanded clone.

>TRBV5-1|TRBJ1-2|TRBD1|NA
CASSIGTAANYGYTF
TGCGCCAGCAGCATCGGGACAGCCGCTAACTATGGCTACACCTTC
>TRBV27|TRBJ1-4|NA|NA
CASAKLGSGEKLFF
TGTGCCAGCGCCAAACTGGGGAGTGGTGAAAAACTGTTTTTT
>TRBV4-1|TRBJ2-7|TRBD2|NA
CASSQGGTSGGFYEQYF
TGCGCCAGCAGCCAGGGGGGTACTAGCGGGGGCTTCTACGAGCAGTACTTC
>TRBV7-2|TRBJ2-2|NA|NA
CASSLARRNTGELFF
TGTGCCAGCAGCTTAGCGAGGCGGAACACCGGGGAGCTGTTTTTT
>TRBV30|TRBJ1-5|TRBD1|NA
CAWSVGQESNQPQHF
TGTGCCTGGAGTGTGGGACAGGAGAGCAATCAGCCCCAGCATTTT
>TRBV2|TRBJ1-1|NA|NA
CASSEQVNTEAFF
TGTGCCAGCAGTGAACAGGTAAACACTGAAGCTTTCTTT
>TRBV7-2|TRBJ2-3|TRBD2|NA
CASSLRSGRGDTQYF
TGTGCCAGCAGCTTACGAAGCGGGAGAGGTGATACGCAGTATTTT
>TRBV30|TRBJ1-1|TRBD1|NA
CAWKRKQGFDTEAFF
TGTGCCTGGAAAAGAAAACAGGGGTTTGACACTGAAGCTTTCTTT
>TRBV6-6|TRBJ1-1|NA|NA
CASSWGGALDTEAFF
TGTGCCAGCAGCTGGGGGGGGGCCTTGGACACTGAAGCTTTCTTT
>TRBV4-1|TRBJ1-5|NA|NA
CASSLLSGQSNQPQHF
TGCGCCAGCAGCCTCTTATCAGGACAGAGTAATCAGCCCCAGCATTTT
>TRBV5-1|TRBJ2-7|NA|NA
CASSSLAGLPYEQYF
TGCGCCAGCAGCTCGCTGGCGGGCCTACCCTACGAGCAGTACTTC
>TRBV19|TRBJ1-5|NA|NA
CASSSAVTQPQHF
TGTGCCAGTAGCTCCGCGGTAACTCAGCCCCAGCATTTT
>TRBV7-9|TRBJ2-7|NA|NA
CSSSLLPDSYEQYF
TGTTCCAGCAGCTTACTTCCAGACTCCTACGAGCAGTACTTC
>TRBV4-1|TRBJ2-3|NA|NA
CASSQQVGAPGTDTQYF
TGCGCCAGCAGCCAACAAGTTGGGGCGCCCGGGACAGATACGCAGTATTTT
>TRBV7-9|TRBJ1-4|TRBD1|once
CASSADREKLFF
TGTGCCAGCAGCGCGGACAGGGAAAAACTGTTTTTT
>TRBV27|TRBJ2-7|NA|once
CASSSSSSYEQYF
TGTGCCAGCAGTTCCAGTTCGTCCTACGAGCAGTACTTC
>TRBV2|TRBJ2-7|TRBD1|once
CASRQGTMYEQYF
TGTGCCAGCAGACAGGGGACCATGTACGAGCAGTACTTC
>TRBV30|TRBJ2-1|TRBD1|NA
CAWSVRTGGADEQFF
TGTGCCTGGAGTGTAAGGACAGGGGGGGCGGATGAGCAGTTCTTC
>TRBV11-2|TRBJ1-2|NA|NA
CASSLERLGAVGYTF
TGTGCCAGCAGCCTAGAGAGATTGGGGGCCGTTGGCTACACCTTC
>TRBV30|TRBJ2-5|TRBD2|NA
CAWSLSLAGGPGEQYF
TGTGCCTGGTCCCTATCTCTAGCGGGAGGTCCGGGAGAGCAGTACTTC
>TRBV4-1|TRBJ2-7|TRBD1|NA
CASSLQDRGAGYEQYF
TGCGCCAGCAGCCTGCAGGACAGGGGGGCCGGCTACGAGCAGTACTTC
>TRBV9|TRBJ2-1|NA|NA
CASSPRLESYNEQFF
TGTGCCAGCAGCCCGCGACTAGAATCCTACAATGAGCAGTTCTTC
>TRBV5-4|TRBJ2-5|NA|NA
CASSTNAGETQYF
TGTGCCAGCAGTACTAACGCTGGGGAGACCCAGTACTTC
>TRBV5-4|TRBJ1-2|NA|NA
CASSQLDRSVRGYTF
TGTGCCAGCAGCCAACTCGACAGGTCAGTGCGAGGCTACACCTTC
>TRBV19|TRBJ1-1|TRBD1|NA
CATQLLGDRGRHTEAFF
TGTGCCACTCAACTCCTCGGGGACAGGGGACGACACACTGAAGCTTTCTTT
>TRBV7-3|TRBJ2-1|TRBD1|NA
CASSSTGGNEQFF
TGTGCCAGCAGCTCTACAGGGGGCAATGAGCAGTTCTTC
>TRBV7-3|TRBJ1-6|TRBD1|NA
CASSLVAGGSPLHF
TGTGCCAGCAGCTTAGTAGCAGGGGGCTCACCCCTCCACTTT
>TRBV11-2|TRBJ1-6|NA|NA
CASSLIGSSYNSPLHF
TGTGCCAGCAGCTTAATCGGTAGCTCCTATAATTCACCCCTCCACTTT
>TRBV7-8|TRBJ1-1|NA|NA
CASSSRWVTYTEAFF
TGTGCCAGCAGCTCCAGGTGGGTCACCTACACTGAAGCTTTCTTT
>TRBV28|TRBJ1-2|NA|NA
CASSLVLSGPSYGYTF
TGTGCCAGCAGTTTAGTATTATCTGGGCCGAGCTATGGCTACACCTTC
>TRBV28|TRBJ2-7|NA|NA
CACDYYEQYF
TGTGCCTGTGACTACTACGAGCAGTACTTC
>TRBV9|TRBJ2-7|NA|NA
CASSATGLISYEQYF
TGTGCCAGCAGCGCCACCGGACTGATTTCCTACGAGCAGTACTTC
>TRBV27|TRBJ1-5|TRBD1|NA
CASSRTGMGNQPQHF
TGTGCCAGCAGTCGGACAGGGATGGGCAATCAGCCCCAGCATTTT
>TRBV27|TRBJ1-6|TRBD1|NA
CASSLSSTGTGSSPLHF
TGTGCCAGCAGTTTATCGTCAACCGGGACAGGGTCTTCACCCCTCCACTTT
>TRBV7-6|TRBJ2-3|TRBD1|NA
CASSFQTGLRDTQYF
TGTGCCAGCAGCTTTCAGACAGGGCTGAGGGATACGCAGTATTTT
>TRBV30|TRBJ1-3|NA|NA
CAWSSDRGNTIYF
TGTGCCTGGAGTTCAGACAGGGGAAACACCATATATTTT
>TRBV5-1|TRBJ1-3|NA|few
CASRPASGNTIYF
TGCGCCAGCAGGCCCGCGTCTGGAAACACCATATATTTT
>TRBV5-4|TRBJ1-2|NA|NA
CASSLAGGGQGGYTF
TGTGCCAGCAGCTTGGCCGGCGGGGGGCAAGGTGGCTACACCTTC
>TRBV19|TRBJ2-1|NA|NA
CASSIRGGKTYNEQFF
TGTGCCAGTAGTATACGTGGGGGCAAAACCTACAATGAGCAGTTCTTC
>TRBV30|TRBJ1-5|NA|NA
CAWSFGGDDQPQHF
TGTGCCTGGAGCTTTGGGGGGGACGATCAGCCCCAGCATTTT
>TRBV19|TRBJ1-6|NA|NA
CASKSQTPTSSPLHF
TGTGCCAGTAAATCCCAGACTCCGACCTCTTCACCCCTCCACTTT
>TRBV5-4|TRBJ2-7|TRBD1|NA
CASRYRGLNEQYF
TGTGCCAGCAGGTACAGGGGGCTGAACGAGCAGTACTTC
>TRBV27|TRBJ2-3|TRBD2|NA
CASSSYIGGAQYF
TGTGCCAGCAGTTCATACATCGGGGGGGCGCAGTATTTT
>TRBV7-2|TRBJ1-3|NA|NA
CASSAGGPRSGNTIYF
TGTGCCAGCAGCGCCGGCGGTCCGCGCTCTGGAAACACCATATATTTT
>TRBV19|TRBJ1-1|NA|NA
CASNLDWDSKTEAFF
TGTGCCAGTAATCTGGACTGGGATTCGAAAACTGAAGCTTTCTTT
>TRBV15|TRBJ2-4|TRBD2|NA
CATSSPMGGAGKNIQYF
TGTGCCACCAGCTCTCCGATGGGAGGGGCTGGCAAAAACATTCAGTACTTC
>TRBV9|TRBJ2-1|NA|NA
CASSPPPFANEQFF
TGTGCCAGCAGCCCCCCCCCTTTTGCGAATGAGCAGTTCTTC